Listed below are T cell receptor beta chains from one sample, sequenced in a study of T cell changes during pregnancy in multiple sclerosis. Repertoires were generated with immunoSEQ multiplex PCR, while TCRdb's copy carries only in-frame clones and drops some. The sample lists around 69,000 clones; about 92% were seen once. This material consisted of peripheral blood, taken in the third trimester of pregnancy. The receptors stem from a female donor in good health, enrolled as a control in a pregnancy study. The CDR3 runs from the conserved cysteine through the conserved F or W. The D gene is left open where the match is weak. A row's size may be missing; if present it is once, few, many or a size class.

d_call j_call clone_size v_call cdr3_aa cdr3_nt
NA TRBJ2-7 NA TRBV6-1 CAITTEEQYF TGTGCCATTACGACAGAGGAGCAGTACTTC
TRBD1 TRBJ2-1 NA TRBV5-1 CASSFRTGSNEQFF TGCGCCAGCAGCTTTAGGACAGGGAGCAATGAGCAGTTCTTC
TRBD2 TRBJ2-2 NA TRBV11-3 CASSFGGSGELFF TGTGCCAGCAGCTTCGGGGGGAGCGGGGAGCTGTTTTTT
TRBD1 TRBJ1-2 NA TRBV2 CASSGDSPNYGYTF TGTGCCAGCAGTGGGGACAGCCCTAACTATGGCTACACCTTC
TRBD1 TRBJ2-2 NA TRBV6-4 CASSDRYRGTGELFF TGTGCCAGCAGTGACCGCTACAGGGGCACCGGGGAGCTGTTTTTT
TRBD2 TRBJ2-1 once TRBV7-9 CASSSSLAGANYNEQFF TGTGCCAGCAGCTCCAGCTTAGCGGGGGCCAATTACAATGAGCAGTTCTTC
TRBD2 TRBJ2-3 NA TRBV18 CASSSPGTSRTDTQYF TGTGCCAGCTCATCTCCCGGGACTAGCCGCACAGATACGCAGTATTTT
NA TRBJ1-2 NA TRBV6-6 CASSYSTGTYGYTF TGTGCCAGCAGTTACTCTACAGGCACCTATGGCTACACCTTC
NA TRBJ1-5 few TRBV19 CASSIQGGGSNQPQHF TGTGCCAGTAGTATCCAGGGAGGGGGTAGCAATCAGCCCCAGCATTTT
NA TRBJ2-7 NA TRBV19 CATSSDSIYEQYF TGTGCCACCAGTAGTGACAGCATCTACGAGCAGTACTTC
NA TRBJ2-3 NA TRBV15 CATSSGTDTQYF TGTGCCACCAGCAGCGGGACTGATACGCAGTATTTT
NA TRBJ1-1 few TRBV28 CASRPNYVGNTEAFF TGTGCCAGCCGACCCAACTACGTGGGGAACACTGAAGCTTTCTTT
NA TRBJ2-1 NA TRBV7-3 CASSSTGFNEQFF TGTGCCAGCAGCTCCACAGGGTTTAATGAGCAGTTCTTC
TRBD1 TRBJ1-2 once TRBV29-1 CSVRRWTGEYYGYTF TGCAGCGTTCGGCGTTGGACAGGGGAGTACTATGGCTACACCTTC
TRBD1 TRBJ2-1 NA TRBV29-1 CSGIRRDRVRNEQFF TGCAGCGGCATACGCCGGGACAGGGTTAGGAATGAGCAGTTCTTC
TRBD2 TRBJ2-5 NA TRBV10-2 CASSEASGGQETQYF TGCGCCAGCAGTGAAGCTAGCGGGGGGCAAGAGACCCAGTACTTC
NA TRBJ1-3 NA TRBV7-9 CASSLKGGLISGNTIYF TGTGCCAGCAGCTTAAAGGGGGGGCTCATCTCTGGAAACACCATATATTTT
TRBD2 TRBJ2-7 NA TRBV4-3 CASSQQRTSFYEQYF TGCGCCAGCAGCCAACAGAGGACTAGTTTCTACGAGCAGTACTTC
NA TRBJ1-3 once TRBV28 CASRTGFSGNTIYF TGTGCCAGCAGGACGGGATTCTCTGGAAACACCATATATTTT
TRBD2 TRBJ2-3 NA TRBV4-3 CASSQEIGGATDTQYF TGCGCCAGCAGCCAAGAAATCGGGGGGGCCACAGATACGCAGTATTTT
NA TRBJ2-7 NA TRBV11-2 CASSLGYEWYF TGTGCCAGCAGCTTAGGGTACGAGTGGTACTTC
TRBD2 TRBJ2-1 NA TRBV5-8 CASSLGFWTSGGNEQFF TGTGCCAGCAGCTTGGGATTTTGGACTAGCGGGGGCAATGAGCAGTTCTTC
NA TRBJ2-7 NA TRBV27 CASSREQTYEQYF TGTGCCAGCAGTAGGGAGCAAACCTACGAGCAGTACTTC
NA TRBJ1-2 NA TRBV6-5 CASRRDTNNYGYTF TGTGCCAGCAGAAGAGACACAAACAACTATGGCTACACCTTC
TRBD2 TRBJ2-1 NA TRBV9 CASSPPGLAGYNEQFF TGTGCCAGCAGCCCCCCAGGACTAGCAGGGTACAATGAGCAGTTCTTC
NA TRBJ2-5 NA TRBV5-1 CASSLGEGLWETQYF TGCGCCAGCAGCTTGGGAGAGGGTCTTTGGGAGACCCAGTACTTC
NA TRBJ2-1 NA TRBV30 CAGLRDWGPKTFF TGTGCCGGCCTCCGGGACTGGGGCCCTAAAACGTTCTTC
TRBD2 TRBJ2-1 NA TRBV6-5 CASQRGDFYNEQFF TGTGCCAGCCAACGGGGGGACTTTTACAATGAGCAGTTCTTC
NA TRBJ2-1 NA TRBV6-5 CASSSLYNEQFF TGTGCCAGCAGCTCGCTATACAATGAGCAGTTCTTC
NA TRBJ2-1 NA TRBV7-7 CASGDSGLTYNEQFF TGTGCTAGCGGCGATTCGGGGTTGACCTACAATGAGCAGTTCTTC
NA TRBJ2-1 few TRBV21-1 CASSKDTYNEQFF TGTGCCAGCAGCAAAGATACATACAATGAGCAGTTCTTC
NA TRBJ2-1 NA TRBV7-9 CASSFQGPYNEQFF TGTGCCAGCAGCTTTCAGGGGCCCTACAATGAGCAGTTCTTC
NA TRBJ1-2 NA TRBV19 CASSIRDSFYGYTF TGTGCCAGTAGTATTCGGGATTCATTCTATGGCTACACCTTC
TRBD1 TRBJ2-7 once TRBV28 CASSSGGGGSYEQYF TGTGCCAGCAGCTCAGGGGGTGGCGGCAGCTACGAGCAGTACTTC
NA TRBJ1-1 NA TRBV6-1 CASSDYRDNTEAFF TGTGCCAGCAGTGATTACAGGGACAACACTGAAGCTTTCTTT
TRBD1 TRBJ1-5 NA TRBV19 CASGTGTNQPQHF TGTGCCAGTGGGACAGGAACTAATCAGCCCCAGCATTTT
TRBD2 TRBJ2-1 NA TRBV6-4 CASSEGTSGRAPPNEQFF TGTGCCAGCAGTGAGGGGACTAGCGGGAGAGCCCCGCCAAATGAGCAGTTCTTC
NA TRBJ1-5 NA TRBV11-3 CASSLDRGRGEGGVDQPQHF TGTGCCAGCAGCTTAGATCGGGGACGGGGTGAGGGGGGGGTGGATCAGCCCCAGCATTTT
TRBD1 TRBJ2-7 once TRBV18 CASSYGTGPYEQYF TGTGCCAGCTCATACGGGACAGGGCCCTACGAGCAGTACTTC
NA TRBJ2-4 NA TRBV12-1 CASSFLIGAPENIQYF TGTGCCAGCAGCTTTTTGATAGGGGCCCCGGAAAACATTCAGTACTTC
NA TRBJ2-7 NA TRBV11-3 CASGGFTRGGPYEQYF TGTGCCAGCGGGGGTTTTACTAGGGGGGGCCCATACGAGCAGTACTTC